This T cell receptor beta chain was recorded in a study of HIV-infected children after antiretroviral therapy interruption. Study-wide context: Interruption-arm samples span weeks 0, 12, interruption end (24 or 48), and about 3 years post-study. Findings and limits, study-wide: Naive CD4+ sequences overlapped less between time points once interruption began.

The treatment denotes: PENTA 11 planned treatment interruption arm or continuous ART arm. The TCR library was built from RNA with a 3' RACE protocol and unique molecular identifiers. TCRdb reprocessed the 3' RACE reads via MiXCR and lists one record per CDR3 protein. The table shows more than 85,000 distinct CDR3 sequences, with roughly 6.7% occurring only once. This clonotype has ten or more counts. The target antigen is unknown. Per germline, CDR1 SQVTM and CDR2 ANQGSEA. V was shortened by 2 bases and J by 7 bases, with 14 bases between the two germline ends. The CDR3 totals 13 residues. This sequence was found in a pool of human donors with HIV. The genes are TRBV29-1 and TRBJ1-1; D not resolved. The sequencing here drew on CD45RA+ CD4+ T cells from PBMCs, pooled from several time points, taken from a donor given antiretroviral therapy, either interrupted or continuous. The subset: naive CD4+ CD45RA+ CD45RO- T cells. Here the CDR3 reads CSVEPSATLEAFF. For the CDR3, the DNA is TGCAGCGTTGAACCCTCGGCAACCCTTGAAGCTTTCTTT. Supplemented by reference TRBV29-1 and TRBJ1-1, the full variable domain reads SAVISQKPSRDICQRGTSLTIQCQVDSQVTMMFWYRQQPGQSLTLIATANQGSEATYESGFVIDKFPISRPNLTFSTLTVSNMSPEDSSIYLCSVEPSATLEAFFGQGTRLTVV.